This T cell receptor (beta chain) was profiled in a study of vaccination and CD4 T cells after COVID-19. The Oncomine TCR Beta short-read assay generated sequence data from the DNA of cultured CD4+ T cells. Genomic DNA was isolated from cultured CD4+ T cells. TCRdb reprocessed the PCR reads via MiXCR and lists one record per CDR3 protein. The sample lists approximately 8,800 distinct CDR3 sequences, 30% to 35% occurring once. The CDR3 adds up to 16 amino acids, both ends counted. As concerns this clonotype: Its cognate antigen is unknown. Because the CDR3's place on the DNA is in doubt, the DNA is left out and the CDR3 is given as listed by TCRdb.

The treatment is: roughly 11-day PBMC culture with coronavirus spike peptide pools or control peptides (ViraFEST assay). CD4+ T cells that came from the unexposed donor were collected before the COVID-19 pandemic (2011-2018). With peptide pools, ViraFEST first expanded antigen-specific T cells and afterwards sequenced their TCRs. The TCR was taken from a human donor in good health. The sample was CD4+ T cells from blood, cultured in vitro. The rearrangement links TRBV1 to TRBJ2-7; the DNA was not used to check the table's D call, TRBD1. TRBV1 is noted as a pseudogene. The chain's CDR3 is CTSSQRWGGGSYEQYF.